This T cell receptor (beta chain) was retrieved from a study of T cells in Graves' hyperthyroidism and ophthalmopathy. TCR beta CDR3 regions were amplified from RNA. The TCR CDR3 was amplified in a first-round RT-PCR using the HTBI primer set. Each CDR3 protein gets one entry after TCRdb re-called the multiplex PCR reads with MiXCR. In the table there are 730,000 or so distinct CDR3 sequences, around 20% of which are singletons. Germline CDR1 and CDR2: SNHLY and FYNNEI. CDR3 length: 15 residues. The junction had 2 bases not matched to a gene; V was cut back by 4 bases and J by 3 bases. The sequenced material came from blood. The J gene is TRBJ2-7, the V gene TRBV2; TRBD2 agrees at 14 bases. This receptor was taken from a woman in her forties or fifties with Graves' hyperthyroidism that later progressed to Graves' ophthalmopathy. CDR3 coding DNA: TGTGCCAGCAGTGGGACTAGCGGGGGGTACTACGAGCAGTACTTC. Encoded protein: CASSGTSGGYYEQYF.